What follows is one T cell receptor (beta chain) and its context. The antigen this receptor binds is unknown. No much larger clonotype is one base removed from it; base qualities were not supplied. The immunoSEQ Assay, a bias-controlled multiplex PCR, was used to amplify TCRbeta CDR3 regions from genomic DNA. The study's own analysis went as follows. The number of nucleated cells in each sample was estimated by amplification of reference gene primers within the assay. To quantify the absolute abundance of each unique TCRbeta CDR3 rearrangement, sequence reads were collapsed and filtered. For each sample, productive Simpson clonality was calculated as the square root of Simpson's diversity index across productive rearrangements. TCRdb took this table from immuneACCESS and kept in-frame rearrangements with V and J called. Such tables lack part of the clones; where checked against another copy, unresolved V genes explain under half of the gap, and the rest is unexplained. Clonal size and the V and J genes are those of that table, whereas D and trimming came from the DNA. This sample has about 430,000 clones in its table, and over 75% of those were observed once. The ten largest account for 1.4% to 1.5% of the sample.

The data belong to a study of blood T cell repertoires in COVID-19 (dated by TCRdb to the early 2020s). For context, the study as a whole: Collaborator samples came from the United States, Italy and Spain and covered acute and convalescent phases of COVID-19. Where available, HLA class I and class II types were obtained from metadata supplied by the sample provider rather than from assay-based typing. The material from the prospective study consisted of cDNA or gDNA derived from T cells, B-cell-depleted T cells, or PBMCs. The dataset comprised deeply sampled blood TCRbeta repertoires from subjects exposed to, actively infected with, or recovered from COVID-19. The repertoires were released in a freely available public database meant as a resource for research on the immune response to SARS-CoV-2. Samples came from the ongoing ImmuneRACE study (first 160 participants) plus 1,254 subjects from 6 global collaborators. Nearly every sample came with metadata listing a de-identified subject ID, COVID-19 status, age in years and sex. Overall study results and their limits: The quantity of clinical and demographic metadata differed by source and by participant and was supplied without curation.

In the prospective study, participants were roughly 18 to 95 years old, resided in about two dozen geographic areas of the United States, and were enrolled through a virtual design. To assign participants to cohorts, the prospective study relied on clinical history that participants themselves reported in a screening survey and a study questionnaire. Exposed participants had been in contact, within 2 weeks of entering the study, with a person who had a PCR-confirmed or clinician-diagnosed case of COVID-19. Mobile phlebotomists in the prospective study collected whole blood, serum and a nasopharyngeal or oropharyngeal swab from every participant. Participants in the prospective study had the option to provide additional blood draws and questionnaires over a roughly 2-month period. Before DNA extraction, blood samples from the prospective study were shipped at room temperature or frozen. The source material was PBMCs or T cells enriched from blood (not recorded which). The sequence was collected from a woman younger than 30 who had been exposed to COVID-19.

The sequenced DNA is TGTGCCAGCAGCTTGGCTACAGGGGTAGACTATGGCTACACCTTC. The encoded protein is CASSLATGVDYGYTF. Recombination connected TRBV5-5 to TRBJ1-2; 7 bases in the middle match TRBD1. Including cysteine and phenylalanine, the CDR3 has 15 amino acids. The kept DNA is CDR3 alone, 45 bases in frame from the first base. CDR1 and CDR2 are read off the germline V gene (reference sequence) as SGHKS and YYEKEE. V is pruned by 0 bases and J by 3 bases, leaving 5 bases of the junction without a gene match.